The 9 T cell receptor beta chains reported below all come from one sample, sequenced in a study of cytomegalovirus exposure and HLA in healthy donors. PCR involved 60 Vbeta and 13 Jbeta primers. Repertoires were generated with immunoSEQ multiplex PCR, while TCRdb's copy carries only in-frame clones and drops some. The sample carries about 160,000 clones, about three quarters recorded once. The source material was PBMCs. These receptors came from a female donor in good health and CMV-seronegative.

The genes are TRBV7-2 and TRBJ2-3; 7 positions match TRBD2. This CDR3 comprises 15 residues. V trimming: 4 bases; J trimming: 2 bases; junction bases outside the gene matches: 6. CDR1 and CDR2 from the germline V gene are SGHTA and FQGNSA. The CDR3 nucleotides read TGTGCCAGCAGCTCAGCTAGCGGTTACACAGATACGCAGTATTTT. Amino acid sequence: CASSSASGYTDTQYF.

The V and J genes are TRBV19 and TRBJ2-1; the D gene is possibly TRBD1 (5 bases). In germline, CDR1 is LNHDA, CDR2 SQIVND (reference sequence). This CDR3 has 16 residues. The V and J ends lost 3 bases and 0 bases respectively, with 12 bases between them. The CDR3 DNA is TGTGCCAGTAGTATTGGACACCGGAGCTCCTACAATGAGCAGTTCTTC. It yields the protein CASSIGHRSSYNEQFF. The variable domain in full, with the rest retrieved from reference TRBV19 and TRBJ2-1, is DGGITQSPKYLFRKEGQNVTLSCEQNLNHDAMYWYRQDPGQGLRLIYYSQIVNDFQKGDIAEGYSVSREKKESFPLTVTSAQKNPTAFYLCASSIGHRSSYNEQFFGPGTRLTVL.

The chain recombines TRBV6-5 with TRBJ1-2; possible D gene TRBD1, 5 bases. The germline V gene encodes CDR1 MNHEY and CDR2 SVGAGI. This CDR3 comprises 15 residues. Trimming left V 0 bases short and J 4 bases short, with 12 bases between. CDR3 in amino acids: CASSYSLGGVYGYTF. The CDR3 DNA follows: TGTGCCAGCAGTTACTCTCTGGGGGGTGTCTATGGCTACACCTTC.

This clone was observed once. This rearrangement joins TRBV2 to TRBJ2-1; D possibly corresponds to TRBD1 (5 bases). Germline CDR1 and CDR2: SNHLY and FYNNEI. V shed 3 bases and J shed 6 bases, with 15 bases lying between them. The CDR3 length is 15 residues. The CDR3 protein is CASSEGPLSGNEQFF. The CDR3 region has the DNA TGTGCCAGCAGTGAGGGGCCCCTCTCCGGCAATGAGCAGTTCTTC.

This clone was detected a few times. The chain uses TRBV6-5 and TRBJ1-5, with 12 bases matching TRBD1. This CDR3 is built from 15 residues. V lost 5 bases and J lost 6; bases outside the gene matches: 5. Germline V lookup: CDR1 MNHEY, CDR2 SVGAGI. In DNA form, the CDR3 reads TGTGCCAGCAGTACCGGGACAGGGGGCGTTCAGCCCCAGCATTTT. Translating it yields CASSTGTGGVQPQHF.

The rearrangement links TRBV6-4 to TRBJ2-7; possible D gene TRBD2, 5 bases. Germline V gives CDR1 MRHNA, CDR2 SNTAGT. V lost 3 bases and J 2 bases, leaving 14 bases between the germline ends. The CDR3 is made up of 15 amino acids. CDR3 sequence reads: CASSEEAAYPYEQYF. DNA for the CDR3: TGTGCCAGCAGTGAAGAAGCGGCATACCCCTACGAGCAGTACTTC.

This clone was observed a handful of times. The chain has TRBV7-6 and TRBJ1-6; 7 positions match TRBD1. Germline CDR1 and CDR2: SGHVS and FNYEAQ. With V trimmed by 5 bases and J by 6 bases, 4 bases remained unmatched. CDR3 size: 14 residues. CDR3 DNA sequence: TGTGCCAGCAGCCCGGGACAGAGTAATTCACCCCTCCACTTT. This codes for CASSPGQSNSPLHF.

The chain has TRBV16 and TRBJ2-7, with 9 bases aligning to TRBD1. Trimming removed 3 bases from V and 2 bases from J; junction bases left unmatched: 5. There are 15 residues in the CDR3. Germline V CDR1 and CDR2: KGHSY, FQNENV. CDR3 DNA: TGTGCCAGCAGCCAGGCGGACAGGGGACCCTACGAGCAGTACTTC. This sequence encodes CASSQADRGPYEQYF.

The gene calls are TRBV5-5 and TRBJ1-2; the match to TRBD1 covers 11 bases. J lost 4 bases, V lost 3 bases, and 5 bases had no gene match. The CDR3 runs to 15 residues. Germline V gives CDR1 SGHKS, CDR2 YYEKEE (reference sequence). This CDR3 reads CASSWGQGVVYGYTF. As DNA, the CDR3 is TGTGCCAGCAGCTGGGGACAGGGGGTCGTCTATGGCTACACCTTC.